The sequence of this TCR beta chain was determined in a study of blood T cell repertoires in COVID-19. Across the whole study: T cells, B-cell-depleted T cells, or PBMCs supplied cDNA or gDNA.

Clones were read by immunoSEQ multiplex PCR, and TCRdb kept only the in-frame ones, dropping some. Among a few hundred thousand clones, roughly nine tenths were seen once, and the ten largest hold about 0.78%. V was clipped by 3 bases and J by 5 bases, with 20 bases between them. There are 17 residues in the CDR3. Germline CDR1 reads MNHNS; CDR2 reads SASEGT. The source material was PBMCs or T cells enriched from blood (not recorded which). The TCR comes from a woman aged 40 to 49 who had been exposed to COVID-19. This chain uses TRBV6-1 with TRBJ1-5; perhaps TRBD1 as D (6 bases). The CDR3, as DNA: TGTGCCAGCAGTGATTTGGGCAGGGGAACCCAATATCAGCCCCAGCATTTT. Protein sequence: CASSDLGRGTQYQPQHF.